This record looks at one TCR beta chain sequence and its context. The antigen remains unidentified. These data come from a study of CXCR3-negative and CXCR3-positive naive CD8 T cells. Study outcomes and limitations: Sequencing showed both naive subsets with comparably high diversity, and memory CD8+ cells much lower. Across naive subsets, surface CD5 expression was comparable, and TCR strength was inferred from properties of the TRB CDR3.

The CDR3 totals 14 residues. Among CD8+ T cells, naive ones were CD45RO-CCR7+CD27+CD95-. UMI-labeled 5' RACE TRB cDNA libraries were prepared from the cells. TCRdb processed the 5' RACE reads again and assigns one entry to each CDR3 protein, with no DNA. The ten top clones account for around 0.27%, within a sample of over 100,000 distinct CDR3 sequences. The receptor comes from a human donor in good health. Some clones in this sample may be carry-over from other donors' samples. What was sequenced was naive CXCR3- CD8+ T cells from blood. Stated subset: CD45RO-CCR7+CD27+CD95- naive CD8+ T cells lacking CXCR3 (TNR3-). The gene calls are TRBV23-1 and TRBJ2-7; TCRdb returns TRBD1, unconfirmable since there is no DNA. TRBV23-1 is known as an ORF, though its function is uncertain. The chain's CDR3 is CAPRGTGNPYEQYF.